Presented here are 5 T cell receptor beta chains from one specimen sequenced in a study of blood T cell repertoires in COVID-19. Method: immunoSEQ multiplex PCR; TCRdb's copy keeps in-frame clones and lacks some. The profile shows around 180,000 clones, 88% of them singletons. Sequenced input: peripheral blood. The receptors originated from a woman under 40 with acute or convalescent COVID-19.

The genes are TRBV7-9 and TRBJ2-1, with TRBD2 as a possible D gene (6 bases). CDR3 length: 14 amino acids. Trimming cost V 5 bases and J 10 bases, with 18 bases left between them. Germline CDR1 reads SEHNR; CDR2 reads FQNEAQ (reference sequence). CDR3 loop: CASSPLSGVWEQFF. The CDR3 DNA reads TGTGCCAGCAGCCCCCTGTCGGGAGTATGGGAGCAGTTCTTC.

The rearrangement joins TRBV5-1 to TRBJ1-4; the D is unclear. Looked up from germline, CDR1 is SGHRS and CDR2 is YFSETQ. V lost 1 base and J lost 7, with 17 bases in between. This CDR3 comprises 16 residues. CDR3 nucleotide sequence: TGCGCCAGCAGCTTGTTTAGCAGTGCTGGAGGTGAAAAACTGTTTTTT. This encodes CASSLFSSAGGEKLFF.

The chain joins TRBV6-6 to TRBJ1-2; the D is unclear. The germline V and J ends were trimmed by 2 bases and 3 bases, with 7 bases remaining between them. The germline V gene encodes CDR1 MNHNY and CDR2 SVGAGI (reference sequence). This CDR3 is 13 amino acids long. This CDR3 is CASSYTADYGYTF. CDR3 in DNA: TGTGCCAGCAGTTACACAGCCGACTATGGCTACACCTTC.

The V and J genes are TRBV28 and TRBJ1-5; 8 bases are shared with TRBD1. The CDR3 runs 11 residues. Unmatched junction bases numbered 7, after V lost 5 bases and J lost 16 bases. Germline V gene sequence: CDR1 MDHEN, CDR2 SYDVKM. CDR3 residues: CASSTNRGKHF. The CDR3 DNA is TGTGCCAGCAGTACGAACAGGGGGAAACATTTT.

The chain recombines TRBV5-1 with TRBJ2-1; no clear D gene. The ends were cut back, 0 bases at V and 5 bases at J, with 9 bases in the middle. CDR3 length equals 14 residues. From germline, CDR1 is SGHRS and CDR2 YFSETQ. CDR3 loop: CASSLAGFDNEQFF. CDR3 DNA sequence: TGCGCCAGCAGCTTGGCCGGGTTTGACAATGAGCAGTTCTTC. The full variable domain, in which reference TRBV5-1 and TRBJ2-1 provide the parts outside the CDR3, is KAGVTQTPRYLIKTRGQQVTLSCSPISGHRSVSWYQQTPGQGLQFLFEYFSETQRNKGNFPGRFSGRQFSNSRSEMNVSTLELGDSALYLCASSLAGFDNEQFFGPGTRLTVL.